The sequence of this T cell receptor (beta chain) was determined in a study of metastatic and nonmetastatic thyroid tumors. Across the study: Repertoire data that came from the blood and tumor or nodule tissue of malignant and benign thyroid patients were compared.

Patients had received no treatment of any kind before thyroid surgery. This CDR3 comprises 16 residues. The V segment lost 0 bases and the J segment 2 bases; nucleotides outside the gene matches: 4. Germline assignment: CDR1 SGHAT and CDR2 FQDESV (reference sequence). In the study's own analysis: What underpinned the distant-metastasis classifier for papillary thyroid cancer was the set of CDR3 differences across clinicopathological groups. TCRdb re-clonotyped the PCR reads through MiXCR. TCRdb's processing, not the authors' own work, is the source of the V and J calls. The sample includes 37,000 or so clones, roughly a sixth of them seen just once.

The chain employs TRBV11-1 and TRBJ2-7; 10 nucleotides agree with TRBD1. The receptor's source is a female donor with papillary thyroid cancer or a benign thyroid nodule (not recorded which). Some clones in this sample may be carry-over from other donors' samples. Input material: blood. CDR3 amino acids: CASSLARGQGAYEQYF. In DNA form, the CDR3 reads TGTGCCAGCAGCTTAGCGCGCGGACAGGGGGCCTACGAGCAGTACTTC.